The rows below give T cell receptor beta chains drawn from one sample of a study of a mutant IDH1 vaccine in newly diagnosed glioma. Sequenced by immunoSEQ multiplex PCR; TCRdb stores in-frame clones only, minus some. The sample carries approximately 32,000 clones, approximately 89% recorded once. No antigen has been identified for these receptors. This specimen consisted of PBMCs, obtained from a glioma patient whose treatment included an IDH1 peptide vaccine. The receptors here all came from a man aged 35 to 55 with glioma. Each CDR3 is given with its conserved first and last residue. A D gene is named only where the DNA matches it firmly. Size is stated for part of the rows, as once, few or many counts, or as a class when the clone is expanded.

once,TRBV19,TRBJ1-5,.,TGTGCCAGTAGTATAGGAGGGCCTCAGGGCAATCAGCCCCAGCATTTT,CASSIGGPQGNQPQHF
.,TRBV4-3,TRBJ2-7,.,TGCGCCAGCAGCCAAGATAGGCACAGCACATACTCCTACGAGCAGTACTTC,CASSQDRHSTYSYEQYF
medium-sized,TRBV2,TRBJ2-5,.,TGTGCCAGCAGCGCAGGGCCAAAGGAGACCCAGTACTTC,CASSAGPKETQYF
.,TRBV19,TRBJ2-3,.,TGTGCCAGTAGAGTTCAGGGTGAGGCAGATACGCAGTATTTT,CASRVQGEADTQYF
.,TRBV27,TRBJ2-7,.,TGTGCCAGCAGTTTAGGTAGGGGCCCCTACGAGCAGTACTTC,CASSLGRGPYEQYF
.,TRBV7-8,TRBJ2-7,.,TGTGCCAGCAGCCCATTAGCTGTCAGGGGTGCGGACGAGCAGTACTTC,CASSPLAVRGADEQYF
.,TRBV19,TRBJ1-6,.,TGTGCCAGTAGGGAGGCTACTGGGGGTTCACCCCTCCACTTT,CASREATGGSPLHF
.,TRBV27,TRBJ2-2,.,TGTGCCAGTCGTCAGCAGGGACAATCGAACACCGGGGAGCTGTTTTTT,CASRQQGQSNTGELFF
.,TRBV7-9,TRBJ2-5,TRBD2,TGTGCCAGCAGGGAGCTAGCGGCCCAAGAGACCCAGTACTTC,CASRELAAQETQYF
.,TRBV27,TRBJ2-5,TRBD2,TGTGCCAGCAGACCATCACTAGCGGGAGATATAGAGACCCAGTACTTC,CASRPSLAGDIETQYF
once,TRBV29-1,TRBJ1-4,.,TGCAGCGTTGGTGGCGCAACTAATGAAAAACTGTTTTTT,CSVGGATNEKLFF
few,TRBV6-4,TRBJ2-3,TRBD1,TGTGCCAGCAGTCAAGGGACAGGGGCAGATACGCAGTATTTT,CASSQGTGADTQYF